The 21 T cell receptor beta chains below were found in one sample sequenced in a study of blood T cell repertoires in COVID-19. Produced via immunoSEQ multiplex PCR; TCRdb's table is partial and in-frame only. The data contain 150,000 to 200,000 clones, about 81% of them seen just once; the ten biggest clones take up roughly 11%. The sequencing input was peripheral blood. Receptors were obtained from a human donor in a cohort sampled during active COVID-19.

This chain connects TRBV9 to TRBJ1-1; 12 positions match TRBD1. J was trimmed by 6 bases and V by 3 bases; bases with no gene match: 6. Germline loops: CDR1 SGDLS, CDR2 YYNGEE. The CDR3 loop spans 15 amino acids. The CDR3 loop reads CASSDGTGGAAEAFF. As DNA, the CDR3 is TGTGCCAGCAGCGACGGGACAGGGGGCGCCGCTGAAGCTTTCTTT.

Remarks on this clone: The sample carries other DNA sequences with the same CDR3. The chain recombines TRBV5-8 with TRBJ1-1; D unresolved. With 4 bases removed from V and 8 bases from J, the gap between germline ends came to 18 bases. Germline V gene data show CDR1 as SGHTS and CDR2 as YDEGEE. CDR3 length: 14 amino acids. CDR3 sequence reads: CASSPVGEKTEAFF. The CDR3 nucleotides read TGTGCCAGCAGCCCGGTAGGAGAGAAGACCGAAGCTTTCTTT.

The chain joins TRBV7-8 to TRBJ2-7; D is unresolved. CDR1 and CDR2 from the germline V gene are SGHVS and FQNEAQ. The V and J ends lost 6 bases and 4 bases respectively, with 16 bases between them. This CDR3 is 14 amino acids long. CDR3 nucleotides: TGTGCCAGCAGTCCTGGGCTCCACCGGTACGAGCAGTACTTC. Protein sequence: CASSPGLHRYEQYF.

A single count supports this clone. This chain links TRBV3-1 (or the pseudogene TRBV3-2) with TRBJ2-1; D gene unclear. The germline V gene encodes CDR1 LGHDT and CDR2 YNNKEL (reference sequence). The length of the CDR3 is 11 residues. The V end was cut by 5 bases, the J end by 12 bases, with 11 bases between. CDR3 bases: TGTGCCAGCAGCGATCCTAGATGGCAGTTCTTC. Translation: CASSDPRWQFF.

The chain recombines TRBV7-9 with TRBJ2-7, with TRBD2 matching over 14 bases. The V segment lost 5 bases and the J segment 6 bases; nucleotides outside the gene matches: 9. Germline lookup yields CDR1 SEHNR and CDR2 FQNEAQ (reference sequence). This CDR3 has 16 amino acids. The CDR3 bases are TGTGCCAGCAGCCGATCCGGGACTAGCGGGGGCGTCGAGCAGTACTTC. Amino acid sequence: CASSRSGTSGGVEQYF.

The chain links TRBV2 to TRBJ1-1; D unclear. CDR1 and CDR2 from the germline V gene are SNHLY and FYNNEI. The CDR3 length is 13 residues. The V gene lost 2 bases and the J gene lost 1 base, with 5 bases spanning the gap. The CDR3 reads CASSETRNTEAFF. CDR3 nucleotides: TGTGCCAGCAGTGAAACCAGGAACACTGAAGCTTTCTTT.

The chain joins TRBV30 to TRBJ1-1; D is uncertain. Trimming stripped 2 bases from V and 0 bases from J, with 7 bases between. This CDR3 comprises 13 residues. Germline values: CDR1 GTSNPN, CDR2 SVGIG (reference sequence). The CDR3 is CAWSPGLNTEAFF. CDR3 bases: TGTGCCTGGAGTCCCGGGTTGAACACTGAAGCTTTCTTT. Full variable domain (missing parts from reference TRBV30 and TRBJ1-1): SQTIHQWPATLVQPVGSPLSLECTVEGTSNPNLYWYRQAAGRGLQLLFYSVGIGQISSEVPQNLSASRPQDRQFILSSKKLLLSDSGFYLCAWSPGLNTEAFFGQGTRLTVV.

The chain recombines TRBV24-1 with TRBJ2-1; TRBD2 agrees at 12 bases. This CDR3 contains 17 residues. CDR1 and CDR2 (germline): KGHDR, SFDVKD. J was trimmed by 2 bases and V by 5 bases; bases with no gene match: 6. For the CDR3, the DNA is TGTGCCACCAGTGGGACTAGCGGGACAACTGCCTACAATGAGCAGTTCTTC. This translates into CATSGTSGTTAYNEQFF.

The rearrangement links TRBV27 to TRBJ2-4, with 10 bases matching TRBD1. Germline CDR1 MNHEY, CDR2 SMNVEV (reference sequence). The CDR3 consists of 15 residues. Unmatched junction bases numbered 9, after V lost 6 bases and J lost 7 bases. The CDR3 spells CASSLGTGDMNIQYF. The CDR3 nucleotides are TGTGCCAGCAGCTTAGGGACAGGGGACATGAACATTCAGTACTTC.

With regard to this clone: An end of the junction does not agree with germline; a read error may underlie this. For the CDR3, the DNA is TGTGCCAGCAGCTACTACTCCGGGGGGGTAGCGGGAGGCCATGAGCAGTTCTTC. It specifies CASSYYSGGVAGGHEQFF. V is TRBV6-2 or TRBV6-3 and J is TRBJ2-1; 10 bases are a match to TRBD2. The CDR3 is 18 amino acids. The germline V gene has CDR1 MNHEY and CDR2 SVGEGT.

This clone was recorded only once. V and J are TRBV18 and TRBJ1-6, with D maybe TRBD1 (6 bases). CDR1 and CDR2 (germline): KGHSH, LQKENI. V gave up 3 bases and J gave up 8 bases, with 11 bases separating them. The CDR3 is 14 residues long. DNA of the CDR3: TGTGCCAGCTCACCCGCAGGGGCGGATTCACCCCTCCACTTT. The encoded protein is CASSPAGADSPLHF.

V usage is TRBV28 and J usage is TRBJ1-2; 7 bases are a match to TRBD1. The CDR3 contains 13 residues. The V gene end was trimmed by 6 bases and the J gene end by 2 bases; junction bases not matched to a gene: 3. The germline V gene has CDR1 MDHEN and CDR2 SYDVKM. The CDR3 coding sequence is TGTGCCAGCAGCCTCAGGGGGAACTATGGCTACACCTTC. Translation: CASSLRGNYGYTF.

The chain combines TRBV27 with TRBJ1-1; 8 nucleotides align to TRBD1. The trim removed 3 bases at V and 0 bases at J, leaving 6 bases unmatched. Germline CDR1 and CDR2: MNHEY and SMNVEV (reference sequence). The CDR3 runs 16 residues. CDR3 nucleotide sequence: TGTGCCAGCAGTTTTACCCGGACAGGGATGAACACTGAAGCTTTCTTT. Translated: CASSFTRTGMNTEAFF.

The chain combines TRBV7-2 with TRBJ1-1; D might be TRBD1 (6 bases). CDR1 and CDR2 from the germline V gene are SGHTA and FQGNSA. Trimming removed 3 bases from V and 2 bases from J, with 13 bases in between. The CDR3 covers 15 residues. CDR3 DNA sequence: TGTGCCAGCAGCTTTTCCGGGACACCAAACACTGAAGCTTTCTTT. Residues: CASSFSGTPNTEAFF.

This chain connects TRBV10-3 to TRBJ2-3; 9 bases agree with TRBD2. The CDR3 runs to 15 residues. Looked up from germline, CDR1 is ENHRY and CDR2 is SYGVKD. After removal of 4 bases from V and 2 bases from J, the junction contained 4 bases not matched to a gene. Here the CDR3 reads CAISGLAGNTDTQYF. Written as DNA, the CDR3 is TGTGCCATCAGTGGGCTAGCGGGGAACACAGATACGCAGTATTTT.

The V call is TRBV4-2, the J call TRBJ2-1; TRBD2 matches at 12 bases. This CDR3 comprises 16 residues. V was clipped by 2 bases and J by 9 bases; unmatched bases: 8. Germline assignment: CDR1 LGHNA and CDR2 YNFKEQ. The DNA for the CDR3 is TGTGCCAGCAGCCAATTATCCGGGACTAGCGGGTCTGAGCAGTTCTTC. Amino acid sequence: CASSQLSGTSGSEQFF.

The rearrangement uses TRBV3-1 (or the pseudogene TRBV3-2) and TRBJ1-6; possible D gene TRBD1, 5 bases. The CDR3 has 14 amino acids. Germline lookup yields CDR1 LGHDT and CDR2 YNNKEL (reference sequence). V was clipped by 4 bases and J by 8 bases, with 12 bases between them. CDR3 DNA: TGTGCCAGCAGCCGGGGGGGTCGCGATTCACCCCTCCACTTT. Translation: CASSRGGRDSPLHF.

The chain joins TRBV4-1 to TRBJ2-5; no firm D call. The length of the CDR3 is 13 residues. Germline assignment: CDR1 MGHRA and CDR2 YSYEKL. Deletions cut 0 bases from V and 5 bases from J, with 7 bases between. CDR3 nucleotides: TGCGCCAGCAGCCAAGACGTCGGGGAGACCCAGTACTTC. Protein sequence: CASSQDVGETQYF.

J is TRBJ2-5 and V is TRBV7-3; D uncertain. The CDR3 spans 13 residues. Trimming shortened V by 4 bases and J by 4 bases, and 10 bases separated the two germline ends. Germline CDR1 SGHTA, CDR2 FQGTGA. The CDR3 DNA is TGTGCCAGCAGCTCCCTAGTCCGAGAGACCCAGTACTTC. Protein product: CASSSLVRETQYF.

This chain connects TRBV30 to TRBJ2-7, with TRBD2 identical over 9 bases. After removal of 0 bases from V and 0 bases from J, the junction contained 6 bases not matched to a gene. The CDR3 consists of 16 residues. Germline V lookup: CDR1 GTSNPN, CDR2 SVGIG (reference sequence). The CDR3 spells CAWSVGGGGSSYEQYF. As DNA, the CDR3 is TGTGCCTGGAGTGTAGGCGGGGGGGGAAGCTCCTACGAGCAGTACTTC.

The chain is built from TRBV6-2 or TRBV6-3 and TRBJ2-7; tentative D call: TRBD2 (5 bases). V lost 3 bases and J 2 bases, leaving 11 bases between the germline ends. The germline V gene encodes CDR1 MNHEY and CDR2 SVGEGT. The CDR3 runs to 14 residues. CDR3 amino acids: CASSYGRPPYEQYF. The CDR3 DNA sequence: TGTGCCAGCAGTTATGGGAGACCTCCCTACGAGCAGTACTTC.